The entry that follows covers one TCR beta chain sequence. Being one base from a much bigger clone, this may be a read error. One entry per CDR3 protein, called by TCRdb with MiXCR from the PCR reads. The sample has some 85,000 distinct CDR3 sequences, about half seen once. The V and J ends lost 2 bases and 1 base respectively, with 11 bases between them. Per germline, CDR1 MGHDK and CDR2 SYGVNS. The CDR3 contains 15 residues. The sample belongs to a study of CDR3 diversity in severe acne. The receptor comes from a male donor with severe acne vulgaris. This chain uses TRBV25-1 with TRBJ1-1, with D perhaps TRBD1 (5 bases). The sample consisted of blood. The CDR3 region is CASSEHMGGNTEAFF. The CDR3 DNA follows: TGTGCCAGCAGTGAACATATGGGGGGGAACACTGAAGCTTTCTTT.